The sample holds many counts of the clone carrying this TCR beta chain. Using its own MiXCR run on the RT-PCR reads, TCRdb lists one record per CDR3 protein. The sample holds 650,000 to 800,000 distinct CDR3 sequences; 12% to 15% are singletons and the top ten take 3% to 4.5%. CDR3 length: 13 amino acids. Germline lookup yields CDR1 SGHDT and CDR2 YYEEEE. V was trimmed by 2 bases and J by 11 bases, leaving 15 bases between them. Material: memory CD4+ T cells from blood. The TCR originated in a female donor in good health, serving as a healthy control. This rearrangement joins TRBV5-6 to TRBJ2-3; D remains unclear. The CDR3 reads CASSLLLLGGQYF. CDR3 coding DNA: TGTGCCAGCAGCTTACTACTCCTGGGCGGGCAGTATTTT.